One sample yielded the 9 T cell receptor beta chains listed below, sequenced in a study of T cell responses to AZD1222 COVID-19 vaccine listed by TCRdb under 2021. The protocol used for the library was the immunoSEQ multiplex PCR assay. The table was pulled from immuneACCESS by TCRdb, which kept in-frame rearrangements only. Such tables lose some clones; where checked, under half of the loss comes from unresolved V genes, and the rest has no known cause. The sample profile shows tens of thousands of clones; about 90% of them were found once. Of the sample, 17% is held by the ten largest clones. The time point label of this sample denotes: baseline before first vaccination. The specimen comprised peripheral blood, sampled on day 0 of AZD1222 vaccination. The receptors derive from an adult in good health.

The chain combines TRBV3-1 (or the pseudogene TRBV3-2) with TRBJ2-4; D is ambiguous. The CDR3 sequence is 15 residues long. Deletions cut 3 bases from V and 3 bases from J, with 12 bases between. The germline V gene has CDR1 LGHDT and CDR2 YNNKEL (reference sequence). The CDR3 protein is CASSHQSVGKNIQYF. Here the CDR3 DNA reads TGTGCCAGCAGCCACCAGTCGGTAGGCAAAAACATTCAGTACTTC.

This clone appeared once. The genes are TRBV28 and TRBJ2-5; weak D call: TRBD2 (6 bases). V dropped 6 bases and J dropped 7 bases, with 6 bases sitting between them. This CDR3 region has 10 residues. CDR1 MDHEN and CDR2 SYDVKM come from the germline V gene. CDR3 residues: CASRAGTQYF. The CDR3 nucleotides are TGTGCCAGCAGAGCGGGGACCCAGTACTTC.

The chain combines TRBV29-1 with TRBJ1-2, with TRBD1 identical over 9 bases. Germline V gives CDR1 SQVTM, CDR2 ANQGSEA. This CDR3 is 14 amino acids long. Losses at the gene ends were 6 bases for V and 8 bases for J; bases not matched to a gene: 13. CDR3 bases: TGCAGCGTAGAGGGACAGGGAGTAATCGGCGGCTACACCTTC. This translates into CSVEGQGVIGGYTF.

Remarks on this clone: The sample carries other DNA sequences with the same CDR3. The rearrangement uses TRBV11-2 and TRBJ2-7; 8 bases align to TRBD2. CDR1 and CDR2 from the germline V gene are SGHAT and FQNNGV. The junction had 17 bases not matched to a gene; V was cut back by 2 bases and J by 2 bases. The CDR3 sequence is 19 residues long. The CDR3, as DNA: TGTGCCAGCAGCTTATTAGAGGCGCTGGGGACTAGTGAGACCTACGAGCAGTACTTC. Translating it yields CASSLLEALGTSETYEQYF.

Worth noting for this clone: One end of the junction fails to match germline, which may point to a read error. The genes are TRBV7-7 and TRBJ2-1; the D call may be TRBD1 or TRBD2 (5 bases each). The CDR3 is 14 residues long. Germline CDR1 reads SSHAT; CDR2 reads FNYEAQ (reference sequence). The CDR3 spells CASSLDEGWNEQFF. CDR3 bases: TGTGCTAGCAGCTTAGATGAGGGGTGGAATGAGCAGTTCTTC. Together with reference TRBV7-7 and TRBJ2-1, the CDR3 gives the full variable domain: GAGVSQSPRYKVTKRGQDVTLRCDPISSHATLYWYQQALGQGPEFLTYFNYEAQPDKSGLPSDRFSAERPEGSISTLTIQRTEQRDSAMYRCASSLDEGWNEQFFGPGTRLTVL.

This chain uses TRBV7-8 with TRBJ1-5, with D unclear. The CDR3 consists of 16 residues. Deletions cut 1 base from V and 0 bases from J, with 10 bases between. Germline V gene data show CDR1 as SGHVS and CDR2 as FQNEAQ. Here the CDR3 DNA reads TGTGCCAGCAGCTTAGGGATAGAGTATAGCAATCAGCCCCAGCATTTT. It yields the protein CASSLGIEYSNQPQHF.

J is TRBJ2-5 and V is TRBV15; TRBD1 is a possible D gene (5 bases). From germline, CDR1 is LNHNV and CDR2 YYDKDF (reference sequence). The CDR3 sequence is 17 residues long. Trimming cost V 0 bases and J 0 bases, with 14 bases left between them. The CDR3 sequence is CATSRDLGAGNQETQYF. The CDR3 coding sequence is TGTGCCACCAGCAGAGATTTAGGGGCAGGGAACCAAGAGACCCAGTACTTC. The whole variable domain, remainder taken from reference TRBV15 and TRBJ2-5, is DAMVIQNPRYQVTQFGKPVTLSCSQTLNHNVMYWYQQKSSQAPKLLFHYYDKDFNNEADTPDNFQSRRPNTSFCFLDIRSPGLGDTAMYLCATSRDLGAGNQETQYFGPGTRLLVL.

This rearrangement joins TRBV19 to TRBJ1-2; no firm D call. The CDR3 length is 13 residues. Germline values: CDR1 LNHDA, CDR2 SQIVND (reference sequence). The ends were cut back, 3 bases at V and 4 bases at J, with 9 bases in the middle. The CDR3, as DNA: TGTGCCAGTAGTATTACCGGGTCCTATGGCTACACCTTC. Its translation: CASSITGSYGYTF. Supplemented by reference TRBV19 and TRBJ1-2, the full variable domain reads DGGITQSPKYLFRKEGQNVTLSCEQNLNHDAMYWYRQDPGQGLRLIYYSQIVNDFQKGDIAEGYSVSREKKESFPLTVTSAQKNPTAFYLCASSITGSYGYTFGSGTRLTVV.

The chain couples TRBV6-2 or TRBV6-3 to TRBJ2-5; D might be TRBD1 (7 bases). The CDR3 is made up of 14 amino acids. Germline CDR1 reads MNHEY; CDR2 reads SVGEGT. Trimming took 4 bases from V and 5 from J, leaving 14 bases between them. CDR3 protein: CASSFVRGTETQYF. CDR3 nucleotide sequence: TGTGCCAGCAGTTTCGTCAGGGGGACTGAGACCCAGTACTTC.